The rows below give T cell receptor beta chains drawn from one sample of a study of CD8 T cells in Susac syndrome. Each CDR3 protein is one row after TCRdb ran MiXCR on the immunoSEQ multiplex PCR reads. The table includes 240,000 or so distinct CDR3 sequences, 90% to 96% detected once. Input material: CD4+ T cells from PBMCs. All receptors derive from a human donor with Susac syndrome. Each CDR3 is given with its conserved first and last residue. A D gene is named only where the DNA matches it firmly. Rows give clone size only sometimes, using once, few, many, or a class for an expanded clone.

j_gene: TRBJ1-2
d_gene: -
abundance: -
v_gene: TRBV2
CDR3aa: CASSDGVSGYTF
CDR3nt: TGTGCCAGCAGTGACGGAGTGAGTGGCTACACCTTC

j_gene: TRBJ2-1
d_gene: TRBD2
abundance: once
v_gene: TRBV11-2
CDR3aa: CASSPISGRSYNEQFF
CDR3nt: TGTGCCAGCAGCCCCATTAGCGGGAGGTCCTACAATGAGCAGTTCTTC

j_gene: TRBJ1-1
d_gene: -
abundance: -
v_gene: TRBV25-1
CDR3aa: CASSEFAEAEAFF
CDR3nt: TGTGCCAGCAGTGAATTTGCGGAGGCTGAAGCTTTCTTT

j_gene: TRBJ1-1
d_gene: -
abundance: -
v_gene: TRBV5-1
CDR3aa: CASSLDGRANTEAFF
CDR3nt: TGCGCCAGCAGCTTGGATGGGAGGGCCAACACTGAAGCTTTCTTT

j_gene: TRBJ2-5
d_gene: -
abundance: -
v_gene: TRBV5-6
CDR3aa: CASSLASLETQYF
CDR3nt: TGTGCCAGCAGCTTGGCCAGTCTAGAGACCCAGTACTTC

j_gene: TRBJ2-3
d_gene: TRBD2
abundance: -
v_gene: TRBV29-1
CDR3aa: CSVLAGGTDTQYF
CDR3nt: TGCAGCGTGTTAGCGGGGGGCACAGATACGCAGTATTTT

j_gene: TRBJ2-1
d_gene: TRBD2
abundance: -
v_gene: TRBV18
CDR3aa: CASSPGTSGRVEQFF
CDR3nt: TGTGCCAGCTCACCCGGGACTAGCGGGCGTGTTGAGCAGTTCTTC

j_gene: TRBJ1-4
d_gene: -
abundance: -
v_gene: TRBV28
CDR3aa: CASSRAENGLFF
CDR3nt: TGTGCCAGCAGCCGGGCAGAAAATGGACTGTTTTTT

j_gene: TRBJ2-1
d_gene: -
abundance: -
v_gene: TRBV20-1
CDR3aa: CSALRSGTFSYNEQFF
CDR3nt: TGCAGTGCTCTCAGGTCCGGGACTTTCTCCTACAATGAGCAGTTCTTC

j_gene: TRBJ2-3
d_gene: TRBD2
abundance: -
v_gene: TRBV29-1
CDR3aa: CSVTPGGDTQYF
CDR3nt: TGCAGCGTCACCCCGGGGGGGGATACGCAGTATTTT

j_gene: TRBJ2-7
d_gene: TRBD1
abundance: -
v_gene: TRBV6-1
CDR3aa: CASSRGQGGDHYEQYF
CDR3nt: TGTGCCAGCAGCCGCGGACAGGGTGGGGACCACTACGAGCAGTACTTC

j_gene: TRBJ1-3
d_gene: -
abundance: -
v_gene: TRBV29-1
CDR3aa: CSGGQGNTIYF
CDR3nt: TGCAGCGGTGGACAGGGAAACACCATATATTTT

j_gene: TRBJ1-4
d_gene: TRBD1
abundance: -
v_gene: TRBV27
CDR3aa: CASSPSDRDEKLFF
CDR3nt: TGTGCCAGCAGTCCCTCGGACAGGGATGAAAAACTGTTTTTT

j_gene: TRBJ2-3
d_gene: -
abundance: -
v_gene: TRBV20-1
CDR3aa: CSADFGRNTDTQYF
CDR3nt: TGCAGTGCCGATTTTGGACGTAACACAGATACGCAGTATTTT

j_gene: TRBJ1-1
d_gene: -
abundance: -
v_gene: TRBV29-1
CDR3aa: CSVENTEVFF
CDR3nt: TGCAGCGTGGAGAACACTGAAGTTTTCTTT

j_gene: TRBJ2-3
d_gene: -
abundance: -
v_gene: TRBV5-1
CDR3aa: CASSLGQPLDTQYF
CDR3nt: TGCGCCAGCAGCTTGGGACAGCCTCTCGATACGCAGTATTTT

j_gene: TRBJ2-7
d_gene: -
abundance: -
v_gene: TRBV20-1
CDR3aa: CSARLLAHYEQYF
CDR3nt: TGCAGTGCTAGACTCCTAGCGCACTACGAGCAGTACTTC

j_gene: TRBJ2-5
d_gene: TRBD2
abundance: -
v_gene: TRBV20-1
CDR3aa: CSARALAGVETQYF
CDR3nt: TGCAGTGCTAGAGCCCTAGCGGGAGTAGAGACCCAGTACTTC

j_gene: TRBJ2-5
d_gene: TRBD2
abundance: -
v_gene: TRBV20-1
CDR3aa: CSARGTGRSGKQETQYF
CDR3nt: TGCAGTGCTAGAGGAACTGGGCGTAGCGGGAAACAAGAGACCCAGTACTTC

j_gene: TRBJ2-5
d_gene: -
abundance: few
v_gene: TRBV18
CDR3aa: CASSPTEQETQYF
CDR3nt: TGTGCCAGCTCACCGACAGAACAAGAGACCCAGTACTTC

j_gene: TRBJ1-1
d_gene: -
abundance: -
v_gene: TRBV25-1
CDR3aa: CASSSQAGTEAFF
CDR3nt: TGTGCCAGCAGTTCGCAAGCCGGGACTGAAGCTTTCTTT

j_gene: TRBJ1-1
d_gene: -
abundance: -
v_gene: TRBV27
CDR3aa: CASSSGGTEAFF
CDR3nt: TGTGCCAGCAGTTCAGGAGGGACAGAAGCTTTCTTT

j_gene: TRBJ2-7
d_gene: -
abundance: -
v_gene: TRBV25-1
CDR3aa: CASSEGNEQYF
CDR3nt: TGTGCCAGCAGTGAGGGTAACGAGCAGTACTTC

j_gene: TRBJ2-5
d_gene: -
abundance: -
v_gene: TRBV11-3
CDR3aa: CASSLGLRTNQETQYF
CDR3nt: TGTGCCAGCAGCTTGGGCCTCAGAACGAACCAAGAGACCCAGTACTTC

j_gene: TRBJ2-1
d_gene: TRBD1
abundance: -
v_gene: TRBV29-1
CDR3aa: CSVFHTGGNEQFF
CDR3nt: TGCAGCGTTTTTCACACAGGGGGCAATGAGCAGTTCTTC

j_gene: TRBJ2-7
d_gene: TRBD1
abundance: -
v_gene: TRBV14
CDR3aa: CASSYTGGYEQYF
CDR3nt: TGTGCCAGCAGCTATACAGGGGGATACGAGCAGTACTTC

j_gene: TRBJ1-2
d_gene: -
abundance: -
v_gene: TRBV20-1
CDR3aa: CSASDYGYTF
CDR3nt: TGCAGTGCCAGTGACTATGGCTACACCTTC

j_gene: TRBJ2-2
d_gene: TRBD2
abundance: -
v_gene: TRBV29-1
CDR3aa: CSVDPSGGNTGELFF
CDR3nt: TGCAGCGTTGATCCTAGCGGGGGGAACACCGGGGAGCTGTTTTTT

j_gene: TRBJ1-2
d_gene: -
abundance: -
v_gene: TRBV19
CDR3aa: CASSTRSLINTARHNYGYTF
CDR3nt: TGTGCCAGTAGCACACGTTCGCTGATCAATACGGCACGGCATAACTATGGCTACACCTTC

j_gene: TRBJ2-7
d_gene: TRBD1
abundance: -
v_gene: TRBV4-2
CDR3aa: CASSHGGGQGVYEQYF
CDR3nt: TGTGCCAGCAGCCATGGAGGGGGACAGGGGGTTTACGAGCAGTACTTC

j_gene: TRBJ2-2
d_gene: -
abundance: -
v_gene: TRBV27
CDR3aa: CASSLTGSGTGELFF
CDR3nt: TGTGCCAGCAGTTTAACAGGGTCGGGCACCGGGGAGCTGTTTTTT

j_gene: TRBJ2-3
d_gene: -
abundance: -
v_gene: TRBV2
CDR3aa: CASTRDPLMQYF
CDR3nt: TGTGCCAGCACTCGAGACCCGCTTATGCAGTATTTT

j_gene: TRBJ2-1
d_gene: TRBD1
abundance: -
v_gene: TRBV27
CDR3aa: CASRGLGTGDNEQFF
CDR3nt: TGTGCCAGCAGGGGGTTGGGGACAGGGGACAATGAGCAGTTCTTC

j_gene: TRBJ2-1
d_gene: -
abundance: -
v_gene: TRBV15
CDR3aa: CATSRVGSRNEQFF
CDR3nt: TGTGCCACCAGCAGAGTCGGCTCCCGCAATGAGCAGTTCTTC

j_gene: TRBJ2-3
d_gene: TRBD2
abundance: -
v_gene: TRBV20-1
CDR3aa: CSAVGTSDTDTQYF
CDR3nt: TGCAGTGCTGTCGGGACTAGTGACACAGATACGCAGTATTTT

j_gene: TRBJ2-2
d_gene: TRBD2
abundance: -
v_gene: TRBV9
CDR3aa: CASRAGDGRRTGELFF
CDR3nt: TGTGCCAGCAGGGCGGGCGACGGGAGGAGGACCGGGGAGCTGTTTTTT

j_gene: TRBJ1-1
d_gene: -
abundance: -
v_gene: TRBV9
CDR3aa: CASSVGGQTTEAFF
CDR3nt: TGTGCCAGCAGCGTAGGAGGGCAGACCACTGAAGCTTTCTTT

j_gene: TRBJ2-3
d_gene: TRBD2
abundance: -
v_gene: TRBV20-1
CDR3aa: CSARETPRVAGEVWTQYF
CDR3nt: TGCAGTGCTCGAGAGACCCCCAGGGTAGCGGGAGAAGTGTGGACGCAGTATTTT

j_gene: TRBJ2-5
d_gene: TRBD2
abundance: -
v_gene: TRBV7-9
CDR3aa: CASSSPGLAEQETQYF
CDR3nt: TGTGCCAGCAGCTCCCCGGGACTAGCGGAACAAGAGACCCAGTACTTC

j_gene: TRBJ2-5
d_gene: -
abundance: -
v_gene: TRBV18
CDR3aa: CATLETLQETQYF
CDR3nt: TGTGCCACCCTTGAAACCCTCCAAGAGACCCAGTACTTC

j_gene: TRBJ2-7
d_gene: TRBD1
abundance: -
v_gene: TRBV6-1
CDR3aa: CASSLTGQEDEQYF
CDR3nt: TGTGCCAGCAGTTTAACTGGACAGGAGGACGAGCAGTACTTC

j_gene: TRBJ2-1
d_gene: TRBD2
abundance: once
v_gene: TRBV9
CDR3aa: CASSGLAGGSNEQFF
CDR3nt: TGTGCCAGCAGCGGACTAGCGGGAGGATCTAATGAGCAGTTCTTC

j_gene: TRBJ2-7
d_gene: TRBD2
abundance: -
v_gene: TRBV12-3/TRBV12-4
CDR3aa: CASSLARGGKVPYEQYF
CDR3nt: TGTGCCAGCAGTTTAGCGCGGGGAGGGAAGGTCCCCTACGAGCAGTACTTC

j_gene: TRBJ2-7
d_gene: -
abundance: -
v_gene: TRBV14
CDR3aa: CASSQVSGFGYYEQYF
CDR3nt: TGTGCCAGCAGCCAAGTAAGTGGGTTCGGATACTACGAGCAGTACTTC

j_gene: TRBJ2-1
d_gene: -
abundance: -
v_gene: TRBV29-1
CDR3aa: CSVRHRASGYNEQFF
CDR3nt: TGCAGCGTTAGGCACAGGGCTAGCGGTTACAATGAGCAGTTCTTC

j_gene: TRBJ2-3
d_gene: TRBD2
abundance: -
v_gene: TRBV7-3
CDR3aa: CASSSVAGGLPDTQYF
CDR3nt: TGTGCCAGCAGCTCCGTAGCGGGAGGGCTCCCAGATACGCAGTATTTT

j_gene: TRBJ2-5
d_gene: -
abundance: -
v_gene: TRBV20-1
CDR3aa: CSAGRLNGETQYF
CDR3nt: TGCAGTGCTGGTAGGCTAAATGGGGAGACCCAGTACTTC

j_gene: TRBJ1-1
d_gene: TRBD1
abundance: -
v_gene: TRBV29-1
CDR3aa: CSVNEGAGTEAFF
CDR3nt: TGCAGCGTTAATGAGGGGGCTGGCACTGAAGCTTTCTTT

j_gene: TRBJ1-3
d_gene: -
abundance: -
v_gene: TRBV30
CDR3aa: CAWGGYFGNTIYF
CDR3nt: TGTGCCTGGGGAGGTTATTTTGGAAACACCATATATTTT

j_gene: TRBJ1-4
d_gene: -
abundance: -
v_gene: TRBV5-1
CDR3aa: CASSVGNEKLFF
CDR3nt: TGCGCCAGCAGCGTAGGTAATGAAAAACTGTTTTTT

j_gene: TRBJ2-1
d_gene: -
abundance: -
v_gene: TRBV24-1
CDR3aa: CATRSFYGNEQFF
CDR3nt: TGTGCCACCCGTTCCTTCTACGGGAATGAGCAGTTCTTC

j_gene: TRBJ1-1
d_gene: TRBD1
abundance: -
v_gene: TRBV29-1
CDR3aa: CSGGTVYSEAFF
CDR3nt: TGCAGCGGGGGGACAGTGTACAGCGAAGCTTTCTTT

j_gene: TRBJ2-1
d_gene: -
abundance: -
v_gene: TRBV6-5
CDR3aa: CASTRNPGQGNEQFF
CDR3nt: TGTGCCAGCACCCGAAATCCGGGACAAGGGAATGAGCAGTTCTTC

j_gene: TRBJ1-5
d_gene: -
abundance: -
v_gene: TRBV2
CDR3aa: CASSVMGIAQHF
CDR3nt: TGTGCCAGCAGTGTGATGGGGATAGCCCAGCATTTT

j_gene: TRBJ1-4
d_gene: -
abundance: -
v_gene: TRBV29-1
CDR3aa: CSAMRQINEKLFF
CDR3nt: TGCAGCGCGATGCGGCAGATTAATGAAAAACTGTTTTTT

j_gene: TRBJ2-7
d_gene: -
abundance: -
v_gene: TRBV18
CDR3aa: CASSLTQLVYEQYF
CDR3nt: TGTGCCAGCTCACTGACCCAGCTAGTCTACGAGCAGTACTTC

j_gene: TRBJ2-3
d_gene: TRBD2
abundance: -
v_gene: TRBV30
CDR3aa: CAWSVRFAGGRADTQYF
CDR3nt: TGTGCCTGGAGTGTACGGTTCGCGGGAGGGCGTGCAGATACGCAGTATTTT

j_gene: TRBJ1-2
d_gene: -
abundance: -
v_gene: TRBV5-4
CDR3aa: CASSLETSGISYGYTF
CDR3nt: TGTGCCAGCAGCTTGGAAACGTCGGGAATTAGCTATGGCTACACCTTC

j_gene: TRBJ2-5
d_gene: TRBD2
abundance: -
v_gene: TRBV4-1
CDR3aa: CASSQETGGHTLKYF
CDR3nt: TGCGCCAGCAGCCAAGAGACGGGAGGCCATACACTGAAGTACTTC

j_gene: TRBJ1-2
d_gene: -
abundance: -
v_gene: TRBV29-1
CDR3aa: CSEERGPLYGYTF
CDR3nt: TGCAGCGAAGAGCGGGGACCCCTCTATGGCTACACCTTC